Listed here are 3 T cell receptor beta chains from one sample, sequenced in a study of vaccination effects on CD4 cells after COVID-19. Data came from immunoSEQ multiplex PCR; TCRdb stores just in-frame clones and leaves some out. The sample includes around 54,000 clones, around 80% of them seen just once. No antigens are known for them. Viral peptide pool expansion of antigen-specific CD4+ T cells preceded sequencing in the ViraFEST assay. Culturing for roughly 9 days preceded CD4+ T cell isolation. The sequencing here drew on CD4+ T cells from PBMCs cultured with HCoV-229E spike peptides, taken before COVID-19 vaccination. The receptor set was obtained from a human donor who received a COVID-19 vaccine.

CDR3 region: CASSPDPDSNYNSPLHF. The CDR3 DNA reads TGTGCCAGCAGCCCTGATCCGGACAGCAATTATAATTCACCCCTCCACTTT. This chain joins TRBV5-8 and TRBJ1-6, with D perhaps TRBD1 (6 bases). V was shortened by 4 bases and J by 4 bases, with 18 bases between the two germline ends. Germline CDR1 reads SGHTS; CDR2 reads YDEGEE. The CDR3 spans 17 residues.

The CDR3 DNA reads as TGTGCCAGCTCACCAGGGGGCGGGACAGATACGCAGTATTTT. Amino acid sequence: CASSPGGGTDTQYF. The gene calls are TRBV18 and TRBJ2-3; possibly TRBD1 for D (6 bases). CDR1 is KGHSH and CDR2 is LQKENI in the germline V gene. The CDR3 spans 14 residues. Trimming cost V 2 bases and J 3 bases, with 9 bases left between them. Combining the CDR3 with reference TRBV18 and TRBJ2-3 gives the whole variable domain NAGVMQNPRHLVRRRGQEARLRCSPMKGHSHVYWYRQLPEEGLKFMVYLQKENIIDESGMPKERFSAEFPKEGPSILRIQQVVRGDSAAYFCASSPGGGTDTQYFGPGTRLTVL.

There are a few counts of this clone. The chain is built from TRBV15 and TRBJ1-1, with a possible D match to TRBD1 (5 bases). Germline V lookup: CDR1 LNHNV, CDR2 YYDKDF (reference sequence). The V gene lost 3 bases and the J gene lost 0 bases, with 11 bases spanning the gap. The CDR3 extends over 15 amino acids. Here the CDR3 DNA reads TGTGCCACCAGCAGTGGGCAGGGTGTGAACACTGAAGCTTTCTTT. It yields the protein CATSSGQGVNTEAFF.